The clone carrying this TCR beta chain occurred many times. This CDR3 has 16 amino acids. The trim removed 5 bases at V and 3 bases at J, leaving 8 bases unmatched. Germline V gene lookup returns CDR1 SGHTA and CDR2 FQGNSA. The data originate from a study of T cells after yellow fever vaccination. From the 5' RACE reads, TCRdb called clonotypes with MiXCR, one entry per CDR3 protein. The repertoire consists of 100,000 to 150,000 distinct CDR3 sequences, with about 7.4% occurring once and the leading ten covering approximately 2.7%. The receptor was isolated from a man between 18 and 29 years old who received the YFV17D yellow fever vaccine. Sequencing used CD4+ T cells sorted from PBMCs, obtained 10 days after the first yellow fever vaccination. The gene calls are TRBV7-2 and TRBJ2-4, with 9 bases lining up with TRBD1. The CDR3 sequence: CASSANRGQGKNIQYF. In DNA, the CDR3 is TGTGCCAGCAGCGCGAACAGGGGGCAAGGCAAAAACATTCAGTACTTC.